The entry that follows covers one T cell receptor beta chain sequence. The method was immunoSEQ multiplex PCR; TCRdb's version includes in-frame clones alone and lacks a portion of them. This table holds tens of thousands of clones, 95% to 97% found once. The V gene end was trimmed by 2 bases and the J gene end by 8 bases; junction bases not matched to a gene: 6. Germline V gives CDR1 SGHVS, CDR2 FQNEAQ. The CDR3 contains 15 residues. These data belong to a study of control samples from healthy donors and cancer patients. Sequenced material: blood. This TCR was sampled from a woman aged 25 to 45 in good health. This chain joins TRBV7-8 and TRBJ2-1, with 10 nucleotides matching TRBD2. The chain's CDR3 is CASSLLAGVGDEQFF. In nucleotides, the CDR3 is TGTGCCAGCAGCTTACTAGCGGGAGTCGGCGATGAGCAGTTCTTC.